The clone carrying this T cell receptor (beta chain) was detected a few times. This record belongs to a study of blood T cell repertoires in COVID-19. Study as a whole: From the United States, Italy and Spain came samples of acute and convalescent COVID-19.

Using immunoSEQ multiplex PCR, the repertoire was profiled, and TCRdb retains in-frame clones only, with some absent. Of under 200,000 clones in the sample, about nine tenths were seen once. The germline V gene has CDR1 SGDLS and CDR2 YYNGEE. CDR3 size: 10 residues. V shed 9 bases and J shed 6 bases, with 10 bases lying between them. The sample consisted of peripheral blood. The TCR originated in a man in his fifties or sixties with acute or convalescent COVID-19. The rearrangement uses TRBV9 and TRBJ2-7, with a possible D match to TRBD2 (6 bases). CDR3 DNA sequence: TGTGCCACCACGACTAGCGAGCAGTACTTC. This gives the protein CATTTSEQYF.